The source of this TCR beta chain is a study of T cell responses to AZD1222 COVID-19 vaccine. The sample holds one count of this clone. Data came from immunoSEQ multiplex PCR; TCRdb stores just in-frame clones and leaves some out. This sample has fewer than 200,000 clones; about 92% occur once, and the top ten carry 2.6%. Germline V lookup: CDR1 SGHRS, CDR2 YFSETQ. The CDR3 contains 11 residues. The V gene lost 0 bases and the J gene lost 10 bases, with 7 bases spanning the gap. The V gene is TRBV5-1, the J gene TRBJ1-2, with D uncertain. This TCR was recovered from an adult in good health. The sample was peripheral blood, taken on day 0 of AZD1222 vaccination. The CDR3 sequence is CASSLENDYTF. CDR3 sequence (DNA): TGCGCCAGCAGCTTGGAAAACGACTACACCTTC.